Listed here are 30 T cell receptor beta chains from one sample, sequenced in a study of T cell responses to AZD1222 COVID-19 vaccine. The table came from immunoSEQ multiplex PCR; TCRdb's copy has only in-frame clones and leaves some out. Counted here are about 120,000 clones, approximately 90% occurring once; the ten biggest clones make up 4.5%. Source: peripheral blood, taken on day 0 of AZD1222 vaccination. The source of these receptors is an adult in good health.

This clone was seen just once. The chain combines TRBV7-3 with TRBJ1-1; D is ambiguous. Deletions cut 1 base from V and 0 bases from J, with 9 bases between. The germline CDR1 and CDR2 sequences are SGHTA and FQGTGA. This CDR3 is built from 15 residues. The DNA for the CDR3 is TGTGCCAGCAGCTTAAATCCGACCCTGAACACTGAAGCTTTCTTT. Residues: CASSLNPTLNTEAFF.

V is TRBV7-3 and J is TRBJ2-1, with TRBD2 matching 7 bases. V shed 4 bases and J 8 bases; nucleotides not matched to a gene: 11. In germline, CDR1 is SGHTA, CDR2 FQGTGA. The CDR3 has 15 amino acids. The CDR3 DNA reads TGTGCCAGCAGCTCTTTCACCGGGACTAACTATGAGCAGTTCTTC. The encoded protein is CASSSFTGTNYEQFF.

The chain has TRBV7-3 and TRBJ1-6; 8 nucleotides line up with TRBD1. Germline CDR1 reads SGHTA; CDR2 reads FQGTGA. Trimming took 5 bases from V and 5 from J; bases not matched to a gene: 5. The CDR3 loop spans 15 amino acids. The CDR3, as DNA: TGTGCCAGCAGCCGAGGGACAGGAGATAATTCACCCCTCCACTTT. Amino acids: CASSRGTGDNSPLHF.

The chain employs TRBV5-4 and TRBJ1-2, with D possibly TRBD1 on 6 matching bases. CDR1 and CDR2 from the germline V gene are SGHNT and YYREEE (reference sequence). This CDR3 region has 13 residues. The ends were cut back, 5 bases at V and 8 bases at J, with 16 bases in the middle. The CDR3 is CASRHNRAWGYTF. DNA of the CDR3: TGTGCCAGCAGACATAACAGGGCCTGGGGCTACACCTTC.

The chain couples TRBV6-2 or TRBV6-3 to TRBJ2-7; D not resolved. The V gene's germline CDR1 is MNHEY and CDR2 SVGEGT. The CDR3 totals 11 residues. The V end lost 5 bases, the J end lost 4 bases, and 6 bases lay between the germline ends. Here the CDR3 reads CASSDGYEQYF. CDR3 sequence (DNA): TGTGCCAGCAGTGACGGATACGAGCAGTACTTC.

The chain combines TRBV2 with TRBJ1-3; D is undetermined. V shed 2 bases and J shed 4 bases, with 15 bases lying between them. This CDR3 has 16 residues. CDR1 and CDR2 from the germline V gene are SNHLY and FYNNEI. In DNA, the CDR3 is TGTGCCAGCAGTGAATCGGAGGTTTTGAGAGGAAACACCATATATTTT. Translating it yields CASSESEVLRGNTIYF.

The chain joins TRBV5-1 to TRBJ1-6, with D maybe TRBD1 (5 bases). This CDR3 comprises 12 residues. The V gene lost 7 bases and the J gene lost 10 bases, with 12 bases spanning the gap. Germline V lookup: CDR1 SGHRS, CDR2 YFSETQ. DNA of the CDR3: TGCGCCAGCGGGCAGGGAGGCTCACCCCTCCACTTT. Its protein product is CASGQGGSPLHF.

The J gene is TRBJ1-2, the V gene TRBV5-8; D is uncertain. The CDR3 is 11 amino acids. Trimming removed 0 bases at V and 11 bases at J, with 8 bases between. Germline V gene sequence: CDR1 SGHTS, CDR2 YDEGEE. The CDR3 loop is CASSLVREYTF. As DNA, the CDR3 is TGTGCCAGCAGCTTGGTTAGGGAGTACACCTTC.

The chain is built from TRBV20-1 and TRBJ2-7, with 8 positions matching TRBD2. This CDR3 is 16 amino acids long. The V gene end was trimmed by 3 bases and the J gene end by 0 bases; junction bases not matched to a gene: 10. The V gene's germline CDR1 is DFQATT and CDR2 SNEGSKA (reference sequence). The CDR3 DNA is TGCAGTGCTAGTGGCTCCCAGCGGGGGTTCTCCTACGAGCAGTACTTC. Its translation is CSASGSQRGFSYEQYF.

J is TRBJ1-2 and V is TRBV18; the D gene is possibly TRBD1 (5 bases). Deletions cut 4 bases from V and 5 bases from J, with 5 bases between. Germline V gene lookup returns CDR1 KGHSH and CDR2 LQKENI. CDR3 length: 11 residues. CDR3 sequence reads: CASSQGYGYTF. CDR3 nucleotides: TGTGCCAGCTCACAGGGGTATGGCTACACCTTC.

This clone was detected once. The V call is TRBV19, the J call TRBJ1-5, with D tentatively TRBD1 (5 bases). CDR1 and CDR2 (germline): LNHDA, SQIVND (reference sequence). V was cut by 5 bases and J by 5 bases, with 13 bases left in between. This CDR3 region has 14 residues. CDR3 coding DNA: TGTGCCAGTAGTTACGGACGGGGCGATCAGCCCCAGCATTTT. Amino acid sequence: CASSYGRGDQPQHF.

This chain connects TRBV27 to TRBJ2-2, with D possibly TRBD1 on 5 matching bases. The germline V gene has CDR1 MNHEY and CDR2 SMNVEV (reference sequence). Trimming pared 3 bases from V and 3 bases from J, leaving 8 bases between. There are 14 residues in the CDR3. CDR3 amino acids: CASSFQGYTGELFF. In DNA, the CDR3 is TGTGCCAGCAGTTTCCAGGGATACACCGGGGAGCTGTTTTTT.

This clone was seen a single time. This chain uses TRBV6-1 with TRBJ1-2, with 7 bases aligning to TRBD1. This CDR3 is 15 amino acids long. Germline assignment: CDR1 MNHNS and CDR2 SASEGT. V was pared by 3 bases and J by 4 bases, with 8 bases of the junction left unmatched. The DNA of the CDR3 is TGTGCCAGCAGTGAGAACCACAGGGGAACCTATGGCTACACCTTC. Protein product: CASSENHRGTYGYTF.

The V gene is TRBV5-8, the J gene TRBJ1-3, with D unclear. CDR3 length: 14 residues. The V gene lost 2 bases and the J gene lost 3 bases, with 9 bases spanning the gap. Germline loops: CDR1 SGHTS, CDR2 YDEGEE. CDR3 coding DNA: TGTGCCAGCAGCTTCGCCGGTGTTGGAAACACCATATATTTT. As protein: CASSFAGVGNTIYF.

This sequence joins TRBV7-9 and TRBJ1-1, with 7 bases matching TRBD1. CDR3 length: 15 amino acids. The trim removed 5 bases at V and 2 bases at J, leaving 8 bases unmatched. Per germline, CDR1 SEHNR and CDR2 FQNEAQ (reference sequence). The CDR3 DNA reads TGTGCCAGCAGCACTGGGACAGCTAGAAACACTGAAGCTTTCTTT. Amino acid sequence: CASSTGTARNTEAFF.

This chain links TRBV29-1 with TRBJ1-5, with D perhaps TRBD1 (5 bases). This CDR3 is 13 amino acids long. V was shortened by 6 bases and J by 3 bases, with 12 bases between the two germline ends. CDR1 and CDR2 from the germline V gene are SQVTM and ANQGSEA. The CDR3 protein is CSVSQAINQPQHF. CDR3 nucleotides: TGCAGCGTCTCACAGGCGATCAATCAGCCCCAGCATTTT. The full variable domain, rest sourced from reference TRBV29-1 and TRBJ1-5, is SAVISQKPSRDICQRGTSLTIQCQVDSQVTMMFWYRQQPGQSLTLIATANQGSEATYESGFVIDKFPISRPNLTFSTLTVSNMSPEDSSIYLCSVSQAINQPQHFGDGTRLSIL.

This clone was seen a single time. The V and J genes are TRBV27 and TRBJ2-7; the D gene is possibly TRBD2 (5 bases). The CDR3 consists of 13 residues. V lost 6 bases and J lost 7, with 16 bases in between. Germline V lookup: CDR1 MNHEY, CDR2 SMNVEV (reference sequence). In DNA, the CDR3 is TGTGCCAGCAGCCCGGACCGCCCGGGAGAGCAGTACTTC. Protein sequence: CASSPDRPGEQYF.

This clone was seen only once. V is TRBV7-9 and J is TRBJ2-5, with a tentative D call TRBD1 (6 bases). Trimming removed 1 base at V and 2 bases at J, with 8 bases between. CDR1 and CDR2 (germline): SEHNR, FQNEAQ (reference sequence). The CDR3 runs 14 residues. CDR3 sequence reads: CASSLVTGQETQYF. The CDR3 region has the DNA TGTGCCAGCAGCTTAGTGACAGGACAAGAGACCCAGTACTTC.

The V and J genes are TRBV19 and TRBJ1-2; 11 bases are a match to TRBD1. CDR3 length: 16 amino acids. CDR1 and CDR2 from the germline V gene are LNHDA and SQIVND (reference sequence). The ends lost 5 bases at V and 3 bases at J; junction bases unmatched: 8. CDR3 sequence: CASSPQGQGADYGYTF. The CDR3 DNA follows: TGTGCCAGTAGTCCTCAAGGACAGGGGGCGGACTATGGCTACACCTTC.

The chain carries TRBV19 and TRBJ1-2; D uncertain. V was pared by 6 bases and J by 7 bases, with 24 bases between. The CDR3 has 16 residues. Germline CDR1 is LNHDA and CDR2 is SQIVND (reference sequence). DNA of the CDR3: TGTGCCAGTAGGAGGCTAATACGGGCCACGGAGGTTGGCTACACCTTC. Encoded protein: CASRRLIRATEVGYTF.

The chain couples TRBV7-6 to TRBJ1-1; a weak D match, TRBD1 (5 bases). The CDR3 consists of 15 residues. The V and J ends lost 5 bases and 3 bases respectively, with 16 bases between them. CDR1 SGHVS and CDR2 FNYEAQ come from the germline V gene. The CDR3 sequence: CASSEGGTGHTEAFF. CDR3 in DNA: TGTGCCAGCAGCGAAGGAGGTACAGGACACACTGAAGCTTTCTTT.

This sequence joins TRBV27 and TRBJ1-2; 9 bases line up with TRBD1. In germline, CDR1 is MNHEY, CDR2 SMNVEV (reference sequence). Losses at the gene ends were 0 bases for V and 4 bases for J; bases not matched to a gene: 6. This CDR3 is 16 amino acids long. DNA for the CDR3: TGTGCCAGCAGTTTATCGGGACAGGGAGCGACCTATGGCTACACCTTC. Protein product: CASSLSGQGATYGYTF.

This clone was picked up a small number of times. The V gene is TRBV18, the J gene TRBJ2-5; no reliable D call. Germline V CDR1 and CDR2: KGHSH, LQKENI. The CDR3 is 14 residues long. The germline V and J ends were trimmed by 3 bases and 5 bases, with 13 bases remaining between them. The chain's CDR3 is CASSPRADGETQYF. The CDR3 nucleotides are TGTGCCAGCTCACCTCGGGCCGATGGGGAGACCCAGTACTTC.

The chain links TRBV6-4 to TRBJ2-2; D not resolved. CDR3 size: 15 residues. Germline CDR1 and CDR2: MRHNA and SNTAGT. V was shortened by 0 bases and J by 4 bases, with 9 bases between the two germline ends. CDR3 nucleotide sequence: TGTGCCAGCAGTGACTCAGGCGGCAGCACCGGGGAGCTGTTTTTT. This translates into CASSDSGGSTGELFF.

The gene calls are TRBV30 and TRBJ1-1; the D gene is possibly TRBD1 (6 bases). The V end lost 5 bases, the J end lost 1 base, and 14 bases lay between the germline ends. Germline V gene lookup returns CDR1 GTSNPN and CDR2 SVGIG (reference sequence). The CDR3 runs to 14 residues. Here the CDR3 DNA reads TGTGCCTGGCATTGGGGACACAAGAACACTGAAGCTTTCTTT. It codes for CAWHWGHKNTEAFF. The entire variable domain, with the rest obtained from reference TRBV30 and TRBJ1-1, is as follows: SQTIHQWPATLVQPVGSPLSLECTVEGTSNPNLYWYRQAAGRGLQLLFYSVGIGQISSEVPQNLSASRPQDRQFILSSKKLLLSDSGFYLCAWHWGHKNTEAFFGQGTRLTVV.

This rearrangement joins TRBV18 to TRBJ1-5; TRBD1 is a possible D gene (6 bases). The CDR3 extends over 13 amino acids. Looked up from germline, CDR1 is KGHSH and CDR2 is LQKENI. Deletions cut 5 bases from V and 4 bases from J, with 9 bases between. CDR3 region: CASSSDRNQPQHF. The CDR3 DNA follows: TGTGCCAGCTCATCCGACAGGAATCAGCCCCAGCATTTT.

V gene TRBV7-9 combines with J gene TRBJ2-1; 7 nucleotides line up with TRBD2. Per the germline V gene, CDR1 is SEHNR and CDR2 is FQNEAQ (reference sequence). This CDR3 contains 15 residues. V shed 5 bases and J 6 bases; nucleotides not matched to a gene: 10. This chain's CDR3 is CASSPRTSSGNEQFF. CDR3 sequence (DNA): TGTGCCAGCAGCCCCAGGACTAGTTCGGGCAATGAGCAGTTCTTC.

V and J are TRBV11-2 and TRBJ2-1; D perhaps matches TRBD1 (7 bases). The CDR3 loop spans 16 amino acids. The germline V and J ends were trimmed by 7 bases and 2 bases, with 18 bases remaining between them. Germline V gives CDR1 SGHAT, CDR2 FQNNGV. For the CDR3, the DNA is TGTGCCAGCACCCTCCTCAGGGGGGCAACCTACAATGAGCAGTTCTTC. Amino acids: CASTLLRGATYNEQFF.

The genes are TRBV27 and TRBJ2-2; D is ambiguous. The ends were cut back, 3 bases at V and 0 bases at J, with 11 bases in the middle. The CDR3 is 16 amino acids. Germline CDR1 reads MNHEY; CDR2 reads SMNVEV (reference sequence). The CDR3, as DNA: TGTGCCAGCAGTTTCCGGCTGAACGCGAACACCGGGGAGCTGTTTTTT. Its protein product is CASSFRLNANTGELFF.

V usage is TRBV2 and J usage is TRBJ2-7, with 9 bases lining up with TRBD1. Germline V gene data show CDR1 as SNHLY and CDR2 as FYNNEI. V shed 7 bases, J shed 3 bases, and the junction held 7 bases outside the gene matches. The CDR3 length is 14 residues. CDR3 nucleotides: TGTGCCAGCATTTCCGAGGGACAGGGCTACGAGCAGTACTTC. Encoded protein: CASISEGQGYEQYF.